One and the same sample provided the 14 T cell receptor beta chains below, sequenced in a study of cytotoxic CD8 clonotypes in ibrutinib-treated CLL. This table comes from immunoSEQ multiplex PCR, and its TCRdb copy is limited to in-frame clones, with some not included. This sample has about 45,000 clones, with 65% found just once. Source: PBMCs, taken after 24 months of ibrutinib treatment. The receptors originated from a human donor with chronic lymphocytic leukemia.

This sequence joins TRBV5-4 and TRBJ2-3; no clear D gene. V was clipped by 0 bases and J by 4 bases, with 9 bases between them. The CDR3 length is 14 residues. The germline gives CDR1 SGHNT, CDR2 YYREEE (reference sequence). DNA of the CDR3: TGTGCCAGCAGCTTGGTGGGGATCGCAGATACGCAGTATTTT. It codes for CASSLVGIADTQYF.

V and J are TRBV7-9 and TRBJ1-2; TRBD1 is a possible D gene (5 bases). CDR3 length: 14 amino acids. CDR1 and CDR2 (germline): SEHNR, FQNEAQ (reference sequence). The germline V and J ends were trimmed by 1 base and 6 bases, with 12 bases remaining between them. Here the CDR3 reads CASSLEAGSNGYTF. In DNA, the CDR3 is TGTGCCAGCAGCTTAGAGGCAGGGTCCAATGGCTACACCTTC.

The chain is built from TRBV30 and TRBJ2-7; TRBD2 matches at 7 bases. The germline V gene encodes CDR1 GTSNPN and CDR2 SVGIG (reference sequence). This CDR3 has 16 residues. J lost 4 bases, V lost 4 bases, and 16 bases had no gene match. This chain's CDR3 is CAWNHHFSGLEYEQYF. Here the CDR3 DNA reads TGTGCCTGGAATCATCATTTTAGCGGGCTTGAGTACGAGCAGTACTTC.

The gene calls are TRBV6-5 and TRBJ2-3; D remains unclear. The CDR3 is made up of 15 amino acids. Germline-derived CDR1 and CDR2 are MNHEY and SVGAGI. V lost 3 bases and J lost 0, with 10 bases in between. The CDR3 here is CASSYRAASTDTQYF. As DNA, the CDR3 is TGTGCCAGCAGTTATCGGGCGGCTAGCACAGATACGCAGTATTTT.

This clone was recorded at least ten times. The J gene is TRBJ1-2, the V gene TRBV2, with D tentatively TRBD1 (6 bases). Germline V gene sequence: CDR1 SNHLY, CDR2 FYNNEI. V gave up 9 bases and J gave up 2 bases, with 13 bases separating them. The CDR3 runs 13 residues. The CDR3 sequence is CASTPDRNYGYTF. DNA of the CDR3: TGTGCCAGTACTCCAGACAGGAACTATGGCTACACCTTC.

This clone was seen repeatedly, ten times or more. The chain uses TRBV7-3 and TRBJ2-7; 10 nucleotides match TRBD1. The CDR3 loop spans 13 amino acids. Per the germline V gene, CDR1 is SGHTA and CDR2 is FQGTGA. V trimming: 4 bases; J trimming: 3 bases; junction bases outside the gene matches: 0. This CDR3 reads CASSWTGGYEQYF. The CDR3 nucleotides read TGTGCCAGCAGCTGGACAGGGGGCTACGAGCAGTACTTC. Filled out from reference TRBV7-3 and TRBJ2-7, the complete variable domain reads GAGVSQTPSNKVTEKGKYVELRCDPISGHTALYWYRQSLGQGPEFLIYFQGTGAADDSGLPNDRFFAVRPEGSVSTLKIQRTERGDSAVYLCASSWTGGYEQYFGPGTRLTVT.

DNA of the CDR3: TGTGCCAGCAGCCGGGGGACGGAGACTGAAGCTTTCTTT. Its translation is CASSRGTETEAFF. The chain couples TRBV7-3 to TRBJ1-1, with D possibly being TRBD1 (5 bases). V dropped 5 bases and J dropped 5 bases, with 12 bases sitting between them. Germline V gene data show CDR1 as SGHTA and CDR2 as FQGTGA. This CDR3 comprises 13 residues. Full variable domain (missing parts from reference TRBV7-3 and TRBJ1-1): GAGVSQTPSNKVTEKGKYVELRCDPISGHTALYWYRQSLGQGPEFLIYFQGTGAADDSGLPNDRFFAVRPEGSVSTLKIQRTERGDSAVYLCASSRGTETEAFFGQGTRLTVV.

This clone was observed at least ten times. This chain connects TRBV6-5 to TRBJ2-7; D is ambiguous. This CDR3 region has 14 residues. V was shortened by 5 bases and J by 2 bases, with 13 bases between the two germline ends. The germline V gene encodes CDR1 MNHEY and CDR2 SVGAGI. The CDR3 DNA follows: TGTGCCAGCAGTACGGTCGGACCCACCTACGAGCAGTACTTC. Translated: CASSTVGPTYEQYF.

Only a few counts were recorded for this clone. Written as DNA, the CDR3 is TGTGCCAGCAGTCTAGGGGGCTCAGCTTTCTTT. Its protein product is CASSLGGSAFF. This chain connects TRBV27 to TRBJ1-1; 7 nucleotides match TRBD1. The CDR3 is 11 residues long. CDR1 and CDR2 (germline): MNHEY, SMNVEV (reference sequence). The junction had 4 bases not matched to a gene; V was cut back by 5 bases and J by 10 bases.

The chain couples TRBV7-3 to TRBJ2-1; tentatively, D is TRBD1 (6 bases). Trimming pared 0 bases from V and 9 bases from J, leaving 12 bases between. In germline, CDR1 is SGHTA, CDR2 FQGTGA. CDR3 length equals 14 residues. CDR3 protein: CASSLTKGVGEQFF. CDR3 nucleotide sequence: TGTGCCAGCAGCTTAACGAAGGGGGTCGGTGAGCAGTTCTTC.

The rearrangement joins TRBV6-5 to TRBJ2-5; D not resolved. CDR1 MNHEY and CDR2 SVGAGI come from the germline V gene. The CDR3 sequence is 13 residues long. The ends were cut back, 10 bases at V and 2 bases at J, with 14 bases in the middle. The CDR3 nucleotides are TGTGCCACGGCGAGGACCCGGCAAGAGACCCAGTACTTC. The encoded protein is CATARTRQETQYF.

V and J are TRBV5-6 and TRBJ1-5; TRBD1 might be the D (5 bases). The CDR3 extends over 13 amino acids. V was clipped by 2 bases and J by 9 bases, with 12 bases between them. CDR1 SGHDT and CDR2 YYEEEE come from the germline V gene. The CDR3 nucleotides are TGTGCCAGCAGCTTAGTGGGGGAGAGGCCCCAGCATTTT. It specifies CASSLVGERPQHF.

This chain connects TRBV7-2 to TRBJ2-3, with TRBD2 identical over 11 bases. Germline V gene lookup returns CDR1 SGHTA and CDR2 FQGNSA. The CDR3 has 16 residues. J gave up 1 base and V 2 bases, and 2 bases lay outside the gene matches. CDR3 sequence reads: CASSLSLAGGTDTQYF. The CDR3 bases are TGTGCCAGCAGCTTATCACTAGCGGGGGGCACAGATACGCAGTATTTT.

This chain connects TRBV6-5 to TRBJ1-1, with 8 bases aligning to TRBD1. V shed 5 bases and J 13 bases; nucleotides not matched to a gene: 9. CDR1 MNHEY and CDR2 SVGAGI come from the germline V gene. The CDR3 covers 12 residues. The CDR3 protein is CASSRTGLIGFF. CDR3 DNA sequence: TGTGCCAGCAGTCGGACAGGGTTAATAGGTTTCTTT.